The clone carrying this T cell receptor (beta chain) was seen a few times. Antigen: not known. Germline V CDR1 and CDR2: MNHNY, SVGAGI (reference sequence). After removal of 5 bases from V and 5 bases from J, the junction contained 5 bases not matched to a gene. This CDR3 contains 14 residues. The data were obtained in a study of blood T cells in healthy people across ages. With each sample, at least 5 micrograms of total RNA were extracted. Using a J-beta primer mix together with a sample-barcoded 5' primer, a second PCR was run for about 6 to 12 cycles. One entry per CDR3 protein, called by TCRdb with MiXCR from the 5' RACE reads. The sample records about 1 million distinct CDR3 sequences, under 30% being singletons. Study observations and caveats: Measured against age, TCR beta diversity per million T cells decreased in a roughly linear manner.

The sample was also reused in another study, on T cells of mothers and their children. That report notes: Nine systemically healthy Caucasian donors: three mothers, six children.

The clonotype was recovered from a girl aged 2 to 9 in good health. The chain combines TRBV6-6 with TRBJ1-4; 7 positions agree with TRBD1. What was sequenced was blood. The CDR3 is CASSDQTGNEKLFF. CDR3 DNA sequence: TGTGCCAGCAGTGACCAGACAGGGAATGAAAAACTGTTTTTT.